This TCR beta chain was sequenced during a study of blood T cell repertoires in COVID-19. The CDR3 sequence is 14 residues long. V lost 0 bases and J 6 bases, leaving 11 bases between the germline ends. Germline-derived CDR1 and CDR2 are LNHNV and YYDKDF (reference sequence). Sequencing used immunoSEQ multiplex PCR; TCRdb keeps in-frame clones, though not all of them. The sample carries some 330,000 clones, more than 85% recorded once. Participants reported their clinical history, and cohort assignment relied on those reports. Symptom resolution, clearance, or two negative PCRs marked donors in Cohort 3 as recovered.

This sequence was found in a woman in her twenties or thirties who had recovered from COVID-19. Sequences were obtained from PBMCs or T cells enriched from blood (not recorded which). The chain is built from TRBV15 and TRBJ1-2; a weak D match, TRBD1 (6 bases). In nucleotides, the CDR3 is TGTGCCACCAGCAGAGATCGGGGGGGCGATGGCTACACCTTC. Protein product: CATSRDRGGDGYTF.